This T cell receptor (beta chain) was identified in a study of identifying expanded T cells in peripheral blood. The protocol was immunoSEQ multiplex PCR, while the TCRdb copy is restricted to in-frame clones and leaves out a portion. The sample gives around 100,000 clones, over 80% of which show up once; about 6% is in the top ten. Germline-derived CDR1 and CDR2 are LNHDA and SQIVND (reference sequence). The V and J ends lost 5 bases and 5 bases respectively, with 10 bases between them. The CDR3 length is 13 residues. Collection occurred without any documented infections or immune events in donors. General study points: Two-week clone count variance significantly increased as total template count grew. Over approximately two and four weeks, about 17 and 20 clones changed, versus around 1.2 between replicates.

A word on this clone: As yet, its antigen is unknown.

The sequence derives from a person aged 18 to 75 in good health. Sequences were obtained from blood. The genes are TRBV19 and TRBJ2-1; no clear D gene. The CDR3 DNA is TGTGCCAGTAGTCGTACAGCAAACAATGAGCAGTTCTTC. This codes for CASSRTANNEQFF.